Below, one T cell receptor beta chain is given with its context. Its antigen is undetermined. These data originate in a study of cytomegalovirus exposure and HLA in healthy donors. About the study: In a later analysis, the roughly 120 validation repertoires were reported to have used the same platform as the roughly 700 first-cohort repertoires. Findings of the study overall: Researchers counted around 170 TCR beta chains as cytomegalovirus-associated.

The assay was immunoSEQ multiplex PCR, and TCRdb's table has in-frame clones only and misses some. The data show about 120,000 clones, about nine tenths seen once. Germline V lookup: CDR1 SGHNT, CDR2 YENEEA. The CDR3 is 17 amino acids. Trimming removed 5 bases from V and 3 bases from J; junction bases left unmatched: 11. The TCR comes from a young man in good health and CMV-seronegative. V is TRBV11-3 and J is TRBJ2-1, with 9 bases fitting TRBD1. Sequenced sample: PBMCs. The chain's CDR3 is CASSPGGPGQGYNEQFF. The CDR3, as DNA: TGTGCCAGCAGCCCCGGAGGTCCGGGACAGGGCTACAATGAGCAGTTCTTC.